These T cell receptor beta chains were read from a single sample in a study of blood T cell repertoires in COVID-19. The table came from immunoSEQ multiplex PCR; TCRdb's copy has only in-frame clones and leaves some out. The profile covers fewer than 300,000 clones, with approximately 85% appearing a single time and 5% to 6.5% taken by the ten largest. The sequenced material came from peripheral blood. Receptor source: a man in his fifties with active or convalescent COVID-19. The CDR3 runs from the conserved cysteine through the conserved F or W. Fields, in order: V gene, clone size, J gene, D gene, CDR3 protein, CDR3 DNA. A D gene is named only where the DNA matches it firmly. Size is stated for part of the rows, as once, few or many counts, or as a class when the clone is expanded.

>TRBV10-3|once|TRBJ2-7|TRBD1
CAISETGLEQYF
TGTGCCATCAGCGAGACAGGGCTCGAGCAGTACTTC
>TRBV18|few|TRBJ2-5|TRBD2
CASSRNSGAAVETQYF
TGTGCCAGCTCGCGTAATAGCGGGGCGGCCGTGGAGACCCAGTACTTC
>TRBV6-2/TRBV6-3|-|TRBJ2-6|-
CASSYPSPAVFSGANVLTF
TGTGCCAGCAGTTACCCATCCCCCGCGGTTTTCTCTGGGGCCAACGTCCTGACTTTC
>TRBV10-3|-|TRBJ1-2|-
CAISATTDVYGYTF
TGTGCCATCAGTGCGACGACAGACGTCTATGGCTACACCTTC
>TRBV28|few|TRBJ1-2|-
CASRVEQGVYGYTF
TGTGCCAGCAGGGTTGAACAGGGAGTCTATGGCTACACCTTC
>TRBV27|many|TRBJ2-3|TRBD2
CASSLRGAKRGSTDTQYF
TGTGCCAGCAGTTTAAGGGGCGCTAAGCGGGGGAGCACAGATACGCAGTATTTT
>TRBV7-3|-|TRBJ1-1|-
CASSSTLGNTEAFF
TGTGCCAGCAGTTCCACTCTAGGGAACACTGAAGCTTTCTTT
>TRBV11-2|-|TRBJ2-5|TRBD2
CASSLEAGGAQETQYF
TGTGCCAGCAGCTTAGAAGCGGGAGGGGCCCAAGAGACCCAGTACTTC
>TRBV28|-|TRBJ1-4|-
CASSLRWTNNEKLFF
TGTGCCAGCAGTTTACGTTGGACAAATAATGAAAAACTGTTTTTT
>TRBV6-5|-|TRBJ2-2|-
CAIRIGAPTGELFF
TGTGCCATCCGAATCGGTGCGCCCACCGGGGAGCTGTTTTTT
>TRBV29-1|-|TRBJ1-1|TRBD1
CSAQGHRGAEAFF
TGCAGCGCCCAAGGGCACAGGGGGGCTGAAGCTTTCTTT
>TRBV7-2|-|TRBJ1-1|-
CASSRQGNSNTEAFF
TGTGCCAGCAGCCGCCAGGGTAACTCAAACACTGAAGCTTTCTTT
>TRBV2|-|TRBJ2-5|TRBD2
CASLSGGSETQYF
TGTGCCAGCCTTTCGGGGGGGAGCGAGACCCAGTACTTC
>TRBV7-2|-|TRBJ2-1|TRBD2
CASSFQAGGNEQFF
TGTGCCAGCAGCTTTCAGGCGGGGGGCAATGAGCAGTTCTTC
>TRBV24-1|-|TRBJ2-1|TRBD1
CATRTNRGNEQFF
TGTGCCACCAGGACCAACAGGGGGAATGAGCAGTTCTTC
>TRBV11-3|once|TRBJ2-3|-
CASSPRGSGSTDTQYF
TGTGCCAGCAGCCCCCGGGGGAGCGGGAGCACAGATACGCAGTATTTT
>TRBV11-2|-|TRBJ2-3|-
CASSGGSGTFTDTQYF
TGTGCCAGCAGCGGCGGTAGCGGAACCTTCACAGATACGCAGTATTTT
>TRBV18|-|TRBJ2-2|-
CASTETNTGELFF
TGTGCCAGCACAGAGACGAACACCGGGGAGCTGTTTTTT
>TRBV6-5|-|TRBJ1-1|-
CASSYSRWSPTEAFF
TGTGCCAGCAGTTACTCGAGGTGGAGTCCCACTGAAGCTTTCTTT
>TRBV27|-|TRBJ1-4|-
CASRAYVATNEKLFF
TGTGCCAGCAGAGCCTATGTGGCAACTAATGAAAAACTGTTTTTT
>TRBV9|-|TRBJ2-7|-
CASSVVLAGRQYF
TGTGCCAGCAGCGTAGTTCTGGCAGGGCGGCAGTACTTC
>TRBV11-3|-|TRBJ1-1|-
CASSLGLDTEAFF
TGTGCCAGCAGTCTGGGCCTCGACACTGAAGCTTTCTTT
>TRBV11-2|-|TRBJ1-6|TRBD1
CASSSSGTVLRSPLHF
TGTGCCAGCAGCTCGTCCGGGACAGTGCTCCGTTCACCCCTCCACTTT
>TRBV2|-|TRBJ1-4|-
CASSDRQFNEKLFF
TGTGCCAGCAGTGATCGACAGTTTAATGAAAAACTGTTTTTT
>TRBV10-3|-|TRBJ1-3|-
CAVRQPSGNTIYF
TGTGCCGTGCGACAGCCCTCTGGAAACACCATATATTTT
>TRBV19|-|TRBJ2-1|TRBD2
CASSIVGSSGAGGYNEQFF
TGTGCCAGTAGTATAGTAGGGAGTAGCGGGGCCGGGGGTTACAATGAGCAGTTCTTC
>TRBV2|-|TRBJ2-1|-
CASSVERVSYNEQFF
TGTGCCAGCAGTGTAGAGCGGGTTTCCTACAATGAGCAGTTCTTC
>TRBV19|-|TRBJ1-5|-
CASHPGGGYNQPQHF
TGTGCCAGTCATCCCGGGGGGGGTTACAATCAGCCCCAGCATTTT
>TRBV5-1|-|TRBJ2-7|-
CASSWEVSYEQYF
TGCGCCAGCAGCTGGGAGGTCTCCTACGAGCAGTACTTC
>TRBV5-4|-|TRBJ1-1|-
CASSLPGGSEAFF
TGTGCCAGCAGCCTCCCGGGGGGGTCTGAAGCTTTCTTT
>TRBV28|-|TRBJ1-1|TRBD1
CTSSLRGRNTEAFF
TGTACCAGCAGTTTGAGGGGGCGGAACACTGAAGCTTTCTTT
>TRBV5-3|-|TRBJ2-2|TRBD2
CARSVELAGGVGTGELFF
TGTGCCAGAAGCGTAGAACTAGCGGGAGGGGTCGGCACCGGGGAGCTGTTTTTT
>TRBV18|once|TRBJ1-2|-
CASSPETLPNYGYTF
TGTGCCAGCTCACCTGAGACATTGCCAAACTATGGCTACACCTTC
>TRBV18|-|TRBJ2-6|-
CASSPMQGPVPSGANVLTF
TGTGCCAGCTCACCAATGCAGGGGCCCGTTCCCTCTGGGGCCAACGTCCTGACTTTC
>TRBV19|-|TRBJ1-2|-
CASSIVAGGIDGYTF
TGTGCCAGTAGTATCGTTGCGGGGGGGATCGATGGCTACACCTTC
>TRBV5-1|-|TRBJ1-1|-
CASSPVPGHVLEAFF
TGCGCCAGCAGTCCGGTCCCGGGACACGTACTGGAAGCTTTCTTT
>TRBV7-2|-|TRBJ2-7|-
CASSLAVGRGYEQYF
TGTGCCAGCAGCTTAGCAGTCGGCAGGGGCTACGAGCAGTACTTC
>TRBV6-4|once|TRBJ1-6|-
CASRASGAEILPLHF
TGTGCCAGTAGAGCCTCAGGGGCGGAGATCCTACCCCTCCACTTT
>TRBV19|-|TRBJ2-4|TRBD2
CASSRGLAGGENIQYF
TGTGCCAGTAGTCGGGGACTAGCAGGGGGAGAAAACATTCAGTACTTC
>TRBV10-3|-|TRBJ1-1|TRBD1
CAITGTGGEAFF
TGTGCCATCACCGGAACAGGGGGCGAAGCTTTCTTT
>TRBV28|-|TRBJ2-3|-
CASSSPGSSTDTQYF
TGTGCCAGCAGTTCCCCGGGGAGCAGCACAGATACGCAGTATTTT
>TRBV6-6|-|TRBJ2-4|-
CASSLTGPKNIQYF
TGTGCCAGCAGTTTGACAGGACCCAAAAACATTCAGTACTTC
>TRBV5-1|-|TRBJ2-1|-
CASSFATTTTYNEQFF
TGCGCCAGCAGCTTCGCGACCACCACTACGTACAATGAGCAGTTCTTC
>TRBV5-1|-|TRBJ1-1|TRBD1
CASSLQGNEAFF
TGCGCCAGCAGCTTACAGGGGAATGAAGCTTTCTTT
>TRBV12-5|-|TRBJ1-6|-
CASGRLQGSNSPLHF
TGTGCTAGTGGAAGATTGCAGGGGTCAAATTCACCCCTCCACTTT
>TRBV2|once|TRBJ1-5|-
CASMKGIGPQHF
TGTGCCAGCATGAAGGGGATCGGGCCCCAGCATTTT
>TRBV13|-|TRBJ2-2|TRBD2
CASSFNELLAGGTGELFF
TGTGCCAGCAGCTTCAACGAGCTTCTAGCGGGAGGGACCGGGGAGCTGTTTTTT
>TRBV7-6|-|TRBJ1-1|TRBD1
CASSLGQGMTEAFF
TGTGCCAGCAGCCTAGGACAGGGGATGACTGAAGCTTTCTTT
>TRBV7-9|-|TRBJ2-3|-
CASSLGGGDADTQYF
TGTGCCAGCAGCCTCGGAGGGGGGGATGCAGATACGCAGTATTTT
>TRBV19|-|TRBJ2-5|TRBD1
CASSALSGTGYQETQYF
TGTGCCAGTAGTGCACTATCCGGGACAGGGTACCAAGAGACCCAGTACTTC
>TRBV27|-|TRBJ1-3|-
CASSSGGSGNTIYF
TGTGCCAGCAGCTCGGGGGGCTCTGGAAACACCATATATTTT
>TRBV30|-|TRBJ1-3|TRBD1
CAWSLGQSSGNTIYF
TGTGCCTGGAGTCTGGGACAGTCCTCTGGAAACACCATATATTTT
>TRBV9|-|TRBJ1-3|-
CASSLQGNSGNTIYF
TGTGCCAGCAGCCTACAGGGAAACTCTGGAAACACCATATATTTT